The TCR beta chain described here comes from a study of cytomegalovirus exposure and HLA in healthy donors. Study context: Inside one of the first data releases sat around 85 million unique TCRs taken from HLA-typed donors.

Unrecorded immune exposure was likely among donors, who were nominally healthy when sampled. PCR involved 60 Vbeta and 13 Jbeta primers. Clones were read by immunoSEQ multiplex PCR, and TCRdb kept only the in-frame ones, dropping some. Reported are fewer than 40,000 clones; the ten largest clones contain around 1.9%. Regarding the study as a whole: V- and J-gene trimming in TCR beta was tied to a missense DCLRE1C variant by an analysis performed later. The study listed roughly 160 cytomegalovirus-associated TCR beta chains.

V gave up 5 bases and J gave up 6 bases; unmatched junction bases: 19. The CDR3 extends over 19 amino acids. The germline V gene has CDR1 MDHEN and CDR2 SYDVKM. Points on this clone: The antigen is undetermined.

This sequence joins TRBV28 and TRBJ2-3; 11 bases line up with TRBD1. The origin of this receptor is a middle-aged woman in good health and CMV-seropositive. The sequenced sample was PBMCs. In nucleotides, the CDR3 is TGTGCCAGCAGTCTTGGACAGGGGGCTAGCGGTGGAAAATTGGATACGCAGTATTTT. As protein: CASSLGQGASGGKLDTQYF.